The following is a TCR beta chain sequence with its context. This sample is drawn from a study of T cell changes during pregnancy in multiple sclerosis. Data came from immunoSEQ multiplex PCR; TCRdb stores just in-frame clones and leaves some out. The data show roughly 79,000 clones, just under 95% seen once. CDR3 length: 22 amino acids. Trimming took 4 bases from V and 0 from J; bases not matched to a gene: 21. CDR1 LGHNA and CDR2 YNFKEQ come from the germline V gene. V gene TRBV4-2 combines with J gene TRBJ2-6; 7 bases are shared with TRBD2. The source of this sequence is a female donor in good health, enrolled as a control in a pregnancy study. The sample was peripheral blood, taken in the second trimester of pregnancy. The CDR3 here is CASSRGGAAKLTLLSGANVLTF. In nucleotides, the CDR3 is TGTGCCAGCAGCCGCGGGGGAGCTGCTAAATTAACTCTTCTCTCTGGGGCCAACGTCCTGACTTTC.